The next 7 T cell receptor beta chains were all read from a single sample in a study of CD4+ T cells in melanoma. Assay: immunoSEQ multiplex PCR; the TCRdb copy retains only in-frame clones and omits some. The table lists about 13,000 clones, approximately 80% of them singletons. Sequencing was done on a sample of cells from a culture (not recorded whether cultured in vitro). The receptors were sampled from a human donor with melanoma.

The chain recombines TRBV9 with TRBJ1-2; D is perhaps TRBD1 (5 bases). The V and J ends lost 0 bases and 5 bases respectively, with 14 bases between them. The CDR3 is 15 residues long. CDR1 is SGDLS and CDR2 is YYNGEE in the germline V gene. Here the CDR3 reads CASSVDLGQRYGYTF. The CDR3 nucleotides are TGTGCCAGCAGCGTAGATCTGGGGCAGCGGTATGGCTACACCTTC. The complete variable domain, with remaining parts taken from reference TRBV9 and TRBJ1-2, reads DSGVTQTPKHLITATGQRVTLRCSPRSGDLSVYWYQQSLDQGLQFLIQYYNGEERAKGNILERFSAQQFPDLHSELNLSSLELGDSALYFCASSVDLGQRYGYTFGSGTRLTVV.

This clone was seen once. The chain links TRBV29-1 to TRBJ1-1; tentatively, D is TRBD1 (6 bases). The CDR3 contains 12 residues. V was trimmed by 7 bases and J by 1 base, leaving 10 bases between them. The germline CDR1 and CDR2 sequences are SQVTM and ANQGSEA. In DNA form, the CDR3 reads TGCAGCGGAAGGGGGAGGAACACTGAAGCTTTCTTT. Protein product: CSGRGRNTEAFF.

This clone was seen more than once but under ten times. The V and J genes are TRBV6-5 and TRBJ1-2; D gene unclear. Germline V gene lookup returns CDR1 MNHEY and CDR2 SVGAGI. The CDR3 is 13 amino acids. V was shortened by 11 bases and J by 6 bases, with 19 bases between the two germline ends. CDR3 sequence reads: CAGNTVRDNGYTF. The CDR3, as DNA: TGTGCCGGCAACACCGTTCGGGATAATGGCTACACCTTC.

This chain links TRBV5-1 with TRBJ2-5, with D perhaps assigned TRBD1 or TRBD2 (6 bases each). V lost 2 bases and J 2 bases, leaving 16 bases between the germline ends. Germline CDR1 reads SGHRS; CDR2 reads YFSETQ. There are 16 residues in the CDR3. The CDR3 DNA follows: TGCGCCAGCAGCTTCGGGGGCGGGCAGGGTCAAGAGACCCAGTACTTC. It specifies CASSFGGGQGQETQYF.

The chain carries TRBV6-1 and TRBJ1-3; unclear D gene. The germline V gene encodes CDR1 MNHNS and CDR2 SASEGT. The CDR3 has 16 residues. V was shortened by 3 bases and J by 4 bases, with 16 bases between the two germline ends. The CDR3: CASSDVITLGGNTIYF. DNA of the CDR3: TGTGCCAGCAGTGACGTGATAACCCTGGGGGGAAACACCATATATTTT.

This clone occurred a few times. The gene calls are TRBV6-4 and TRBJ2-3; D call uncertain. Germline V gene data show CDR1 as MRHNA and CDR2 as SNTAGT. The ends were cut back, 2 bases at V and 0 bases at J, with 6 bases in the middle. The CDR3 contains 14 residues. This CDR3 is CASSDVPSTDTQYF. The CDR3 nucleotides are TGTGCCAGCAGTGACGTCCCTAGCACAGATACGCAGTATTTT.

CDR3 residues: CASSLGMQTGGSEQYF. The CDR3 bases are TGCGCCAGCAGCTTGGGTATGCAGACGGGCGGTTCCGAGCAGTACTTC. The chain links TRBV5-1 to TRBJ2-7; D is unclear. Per the germline V gene, CDR1 is SGHRS and CDR2 is YFSETQ. The V end was cut by 0 bases, the J end by 6 bases, with 19 bases between. CDR3 length: 16 amino acids.